What follows are 5 T cell receptor beta chains derived from one specimen sequenced in a study of T-cell reconstitution after alpha-beta-depleted transplantation in children. These receptors have no identified antigens. Unique molecular identifiers were incorporated into the prepared TCRbeta library. TCRdb ran MiXCR on the PCR reads and lists one entry per CDR3 protein. The table has fewer than 350,000 distinct CDR3 sequences, roughly 7.8% seen once. Study findings and constraints: T-cell counts and diversity at one year post-transplant came mainly from newly produced T cells.

Specimen: peripheral blood, collected 360 days after TCRalphabeta/CD19-depleted stem cell transplant. These receptors all stem from a female patient aged 2-15 years who had a stem cell transplant for Fanconi anemia, so the T cells may come from the graft donor.

The rearrangement joins TRBV11-3 to TRBJ2-1; 11 bases agree with TRBD2. Germline values: CDR1 SGHNT, CDR2 YENEEA. Trimming removed 1 base from V and 9 bases from J; junction bases left unmatched: 11. The CDR3 sequence is 17 residues long. The CDR3 DNA reads as TGTGCCAGCAGCTTAGGGGGACTAGCGGAAACTTACGGTGAGCAGTTCTTC. This translates into CASSLGGLAETYGEQFF.

This clonotype has ten or more counts. The V call is TRBV18, the J call TRBJ1-1; 7 bases match TRBD1. This CDR3 is built from 16 residues. CDR1 is KGHSH, CDR2 LQKENI, per germline. Germline trimming cut 0 bases from V and 7 bases from J; bases unmatched to any gene: 11. CDR3 nucleotides: TGTGCCAGCTCACCACCTGTCAGGGGGGGCGTATATGAAGCTTTCTTT. Translating it yields CASSPPVRGGVYEAFF.

The chain combines TRBV5-5 with TRBJ1-5; D possibly corresponds to TRBD1 (5 bases). This CDR3 is built from 15 residues. Trimming pared 4 bases from V and 6 bases from J, leaving 17 bases between. The germline gives CDR1 SGHKS, CDR2 YYEKEE (reference sequence). The CDR3 reads CASSPYWGVTQPQHF. The CDR3 DNA follows: TGTGCCAGCAGCCCCTACTGGGGGGTGACTCAGCCCCAGCATTTT. Together with reference TRBV5-5 and TRBJ1-5, the CDR3 gives the full variable domain: DAGVTQSPTHLIKTRGQQVTLRCSPISGHKSVSWYQQVLGQGPQFIFQYYEKEERGRGNFPDRFSARQFPNYSSELNVNALLLGDSALYLCASSPYWGVTQPQHFGDGTRLSIL.

This clonotype was seen many times. The chain has TRBV29-1 and TRBJ2-1; tentatively, D is TRBD1 (5 bases). Deletions cut 3 bases from V and 9 bases from J, with 15 bases between. This CDR3 is built from 13 residues. The V gene's germline CDR1 is SQVTM and CDR2 ANQGSEA. CDR3 sequence reads: CSVETVTAGEQFF. In DNA form, the CDR3 reads TGCAGCGTTGAGACTGTGACAGCCGGTGAGCAGTTCTTC.

This clonotype occurred a few times. V and J are TRBV5-1 and TRBJ1-6; possibly TRBD1 for D (6 bases). Germline V gives CDR1 SGHRS, CDR2 YFSETQ. The CDR3 contains 16 residues. The V gene lost 1 base and the J gene lost 0 bases, with 8 bases spanning the gap. The CDR3 DNA reads TGCGCCAGCAGCTTGAAAGGGGGCTCCTATAATTCACCCCTCCACTTT. It translates to CASSLKGGSYNSPLHF.